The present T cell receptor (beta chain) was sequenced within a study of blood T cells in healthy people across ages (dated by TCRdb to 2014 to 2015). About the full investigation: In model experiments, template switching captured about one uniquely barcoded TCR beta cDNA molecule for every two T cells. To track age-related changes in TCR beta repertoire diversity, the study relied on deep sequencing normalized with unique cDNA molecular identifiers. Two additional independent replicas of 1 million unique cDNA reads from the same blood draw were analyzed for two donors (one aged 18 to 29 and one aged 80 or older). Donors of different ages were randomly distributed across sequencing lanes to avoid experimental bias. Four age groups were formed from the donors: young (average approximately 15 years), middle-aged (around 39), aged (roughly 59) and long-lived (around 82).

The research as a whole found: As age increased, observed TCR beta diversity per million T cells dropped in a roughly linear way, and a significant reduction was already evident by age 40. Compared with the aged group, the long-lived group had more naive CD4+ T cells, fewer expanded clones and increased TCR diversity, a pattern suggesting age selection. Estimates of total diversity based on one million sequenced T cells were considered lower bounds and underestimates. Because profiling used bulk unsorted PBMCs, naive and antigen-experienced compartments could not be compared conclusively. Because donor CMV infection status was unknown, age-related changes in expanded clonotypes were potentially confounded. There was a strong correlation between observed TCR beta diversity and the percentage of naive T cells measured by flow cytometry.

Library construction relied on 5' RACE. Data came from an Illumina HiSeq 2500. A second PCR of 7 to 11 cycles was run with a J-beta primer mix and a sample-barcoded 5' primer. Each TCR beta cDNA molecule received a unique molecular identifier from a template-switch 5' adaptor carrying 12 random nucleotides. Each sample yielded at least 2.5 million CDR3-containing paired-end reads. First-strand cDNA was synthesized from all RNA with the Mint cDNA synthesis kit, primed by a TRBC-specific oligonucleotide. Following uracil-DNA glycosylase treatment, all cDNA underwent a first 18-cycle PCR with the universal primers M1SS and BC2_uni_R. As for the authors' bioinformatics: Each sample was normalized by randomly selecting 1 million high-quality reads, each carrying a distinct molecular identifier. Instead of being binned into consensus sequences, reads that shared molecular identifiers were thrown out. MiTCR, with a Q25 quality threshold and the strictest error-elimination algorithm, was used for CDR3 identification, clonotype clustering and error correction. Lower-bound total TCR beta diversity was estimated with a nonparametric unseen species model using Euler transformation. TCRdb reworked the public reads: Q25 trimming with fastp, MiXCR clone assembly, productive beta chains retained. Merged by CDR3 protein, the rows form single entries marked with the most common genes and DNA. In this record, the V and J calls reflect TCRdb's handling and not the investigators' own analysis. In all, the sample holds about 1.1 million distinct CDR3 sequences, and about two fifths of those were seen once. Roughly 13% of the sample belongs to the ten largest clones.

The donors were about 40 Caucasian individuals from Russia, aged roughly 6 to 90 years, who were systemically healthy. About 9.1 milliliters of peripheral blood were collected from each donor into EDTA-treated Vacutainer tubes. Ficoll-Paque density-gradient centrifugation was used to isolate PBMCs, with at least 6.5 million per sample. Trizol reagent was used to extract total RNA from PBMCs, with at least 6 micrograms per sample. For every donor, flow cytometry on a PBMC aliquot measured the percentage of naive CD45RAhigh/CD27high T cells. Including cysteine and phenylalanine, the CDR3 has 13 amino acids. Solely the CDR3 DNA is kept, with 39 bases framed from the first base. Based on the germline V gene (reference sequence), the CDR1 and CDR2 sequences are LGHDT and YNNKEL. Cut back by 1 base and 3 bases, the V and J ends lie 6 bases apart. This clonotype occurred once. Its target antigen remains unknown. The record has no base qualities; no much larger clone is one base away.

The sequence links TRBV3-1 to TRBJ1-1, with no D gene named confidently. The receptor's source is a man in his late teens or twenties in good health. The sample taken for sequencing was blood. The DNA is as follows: TGTGCCAGCAGCCAAGTTGGGGACACTGAAGCTTTCTTT. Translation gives CASSQVGDTEAFF. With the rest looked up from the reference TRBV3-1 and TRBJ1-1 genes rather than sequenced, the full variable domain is DTAVSQTPKYLVTQMGNDKSIKCEQNLGHDTMYWYKQDSKKFLKIMFSYNNKELIINETVPNRFSPKSPDKAHLNLHINSLELGDSAVYFCASSQVGDTEAFFGQGTRLTVV.